Detailed here is one T cell receptor (beta chain). This sample's time point: baseline, week 1 (first vaccination visit). The treatment was: pre-vaccination baseline after standard-of-care therapy. The assay was immunoSEQ multiplex PCR, and TCRdb's table has in-frame clones only and misses some. The sample includes 75,000 to 100,000 clones, 70% to 90% of them seen just once. These data belong to a study of a mutant IDH1 vaccine in newly diagnosed glioma. Sequenced material: PBMCs, taken from a glioma patient treated with radiotherapy, temozolomide or both. This sequence was found in a woman in her forties or fifties with glioma.

This CDR3 reads CASSTQTGSPGANVLTF. The CDR3 DNA follows: TGTGCCAGCAGCACCCAGACAGGGAGTCCTGGGGCCAACGTCCTGACTTTC. The gene calls are TRBV9 and TRBJ2-6, with 7 nucleotides matching TRBD1. The CDR3 extends over 17 amino acids. Per the germline V gene, CDR1 is SGDLS and CDR2 is YYNGEE. Losses at the gene ends were 4 bases for V and 2 bases for J; bases not matched to a gene: 9.